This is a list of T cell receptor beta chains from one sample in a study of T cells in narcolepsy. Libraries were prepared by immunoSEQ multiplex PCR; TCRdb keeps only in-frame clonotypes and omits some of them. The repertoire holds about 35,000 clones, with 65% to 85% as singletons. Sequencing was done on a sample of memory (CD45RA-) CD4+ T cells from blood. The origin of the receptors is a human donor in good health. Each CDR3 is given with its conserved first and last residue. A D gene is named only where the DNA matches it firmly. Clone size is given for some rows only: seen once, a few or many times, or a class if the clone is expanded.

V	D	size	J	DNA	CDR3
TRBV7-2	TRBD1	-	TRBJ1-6	TGTGCCAGCAGCTCGGGACAGCGCAATAATTCACCCCTCCACTTT	CASSSGQRNNSPLHF
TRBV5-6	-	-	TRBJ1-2	TGTGCCAGCAGCCCGGGGGGCTATGGCTACACCTTC	CASSPGGYGYTF
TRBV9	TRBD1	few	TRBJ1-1	TGTGCCAGCAGCTCCGGAGGTGGGACAGGGTTAATTGGGTTT	CASSSGGGTGLIGF
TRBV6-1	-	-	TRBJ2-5	TGTGCCAGCAGTGAAAGTAGAGGGATAGAGACCCAGTACTTC	CASSESRGIETQYF
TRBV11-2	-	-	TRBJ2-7	TGTGCCAGCAGCTTAGAGTTTGGGCCAAACTACGAGCAGTACTTC	CASSLEFGPNYEQYF
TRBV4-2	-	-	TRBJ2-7	TGTGCCAGCAGCCAAGGGTTGGACAGAGTCTCCTACGAGCAGTACTTC	CASSQGLDRVSYEQYF
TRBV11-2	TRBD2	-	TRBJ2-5	TGTGCCAGCAGCTTAGTTAGCGGGGGGGCCGGGGAGACCCAGTACTTC	CASSLVSGGAGETQYF
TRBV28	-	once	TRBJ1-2	TGTGCCAGCAGTTTAGTAGTCGGGGGAGGTGGCTACACCTTC	CASSLVVGGGGYTF
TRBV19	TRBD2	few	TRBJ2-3	TGTGCCAGTAGTATAGTGGCGGGAGATCTAACAGATACGCAGTATTTT	CASSIVAGDLTDTQYF
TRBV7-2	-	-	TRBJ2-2	TGTGCCAGCAGCTTAGGTCGTGCGGGACTTAGCGGGGAGCTGTTTTTT	CASSLGRAGLSGELFF
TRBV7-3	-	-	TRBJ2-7	TGTGCCAGCAGCACGGACGGCGGGTACGAGCAGTACTTC	CASSTDGGYEQYF
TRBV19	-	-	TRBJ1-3	TGTGCCAGTAGTATCACCCACTCTGGAAACACCATATATTTT	CASSITHSGNTIYF
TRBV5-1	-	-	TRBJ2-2	TGCGCCAGCAGCTGGGGCGGGTCCACCGGGGAGCTGTTTTTT	CASSWGGSTGELFF
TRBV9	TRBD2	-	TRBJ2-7	TGTGCCAGCAGCCCACCCGAAGCTAGCGGCCTCTCCTACGAGCAGTACTTC	CASSPPEASGLSYEQYF
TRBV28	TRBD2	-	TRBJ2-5	TGTGCCAGCAGTTCTAGCGGGGCTTTAGGGGGCCAAGAGACCCAGTACTTC	CASSSSGALGGQETQYF
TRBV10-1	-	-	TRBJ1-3	TGCGCCAGCAGTGAGGGATCACCCTGGGACACCATATATTTT	CASSEGSPWDTIYF
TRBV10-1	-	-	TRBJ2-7	TGCGCCAGCAGTGATGGTCGGGGGCAGTACTTC	CASSDGRGQYF
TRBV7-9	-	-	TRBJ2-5	TGTGCCAGCAGCCTACATAGTGCCACGGGGGAGACCCAGTACTTC	CASSLHSATGETQYF
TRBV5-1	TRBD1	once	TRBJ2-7	TGCGCCAGCGCAGGGGGCTGGGAGCAGTACTTC	CASAGGWEQYF
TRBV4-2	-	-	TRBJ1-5	TGTGCCAGCAGCCAAGATGCCGGTCAGCCCCAGCATTTT	CASSQDAGQPQHF
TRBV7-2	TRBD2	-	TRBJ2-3	TGTGCCAGCAGCGAATTTGGGACTAGCGGGAGGGTGGCAGATACGCAGTATTTT	CASSEFGTSGRVADTQYF
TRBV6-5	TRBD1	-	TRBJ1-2	TGTGCCAGCAGTCCTACAGGGGTCTATGGCTACACCTTC	CASSPTGVYGYTF
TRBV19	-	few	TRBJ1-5	TGTGCCAGTAGTATCTTCGGTCGGGGTGTTAATCAGCCCCAGCATTTT	CASSIFGRGVNQPQHF
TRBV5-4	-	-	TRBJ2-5	TGTGCCAGCAGCTTCGTTGGAAAAGAGACCCAGTACTTC	CASSFVGKETQYF
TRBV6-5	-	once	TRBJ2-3	TGTGCCAGCAGTTATAGTCATTTCACAGATACGCAGTATTTT	CASSYSHFTDTQYF
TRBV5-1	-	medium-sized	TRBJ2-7	TGCGCCAGCAGCTTGGAAAGCAGGGCCATCTACGAGCAGTACTTC	CASSLESRAIYEQYF